The 9 T cell receptor beta chains presented below share a single source sample, sequenced in a study of blood T cell repertoires in COVID-19. Data came from immunoSEQ multiplex PCR; TCRdb stores just in-frame clones and leaves some out. Among 150,000 to 200,000 clones listed, over 75% were seen once. Material: PBMCs or T cells enriched from blood (not recorded which). The receptor source for this set is a human donor with acute COVID-19. The donor label of this sample is uncertain.

The chain joins TRBV6-5 to TRBJ1-4, with 7 nucleotides matching TRBD1. V shed 5 bases and J 7 bases; nucleotides not matched to a gene: 10. In germline, CDR1 is MNHEY, CDR2 SVGAGI. The CDR3 has 15 residues. Here the CDR3 reads CASSLGRQGAEKLFF. As DNA, the CDR3 is TGTGCCAGCAGTCTCGGGCGACAGGGCGCTGAAAAACTGTTTTTT.

This clone was seen just once. The chain uses TRBV2 and TRBJ2-1, with 12 positions matching TRBD2. The CDR3 has 22 residues. Germline V gene lookup returns CDR1 SNHLY and CDR2 FYNNEI. Trimming took 2 bases from V and 0 from J; bases not matched to a gene: 17. The CDR3 DNA reads TGTGCCAGCAGTGAACCCGGTAGCCTAGCGGGGGGGCCACAAGACTCCTACAATGAGCAGTTCTTC. Its protein is CASSEPGSLAGGPQDSYNEQFF.

The DNA for the CDR3 is TGTGCCAGTAGGAGGACTTCAAACACTGAAGCTTTCTTT. This gives the protein CASRRTSNTEAFF. The chain has TRBV19 and TRBJ1-1; no clear D gene. CDR1 and CDR2 from the germline V gene are LNHDA and SQIVND (reference sequence). The germline V and J ends were trimmed by 6 bases and 2 bases, with 10 bases remaining between them. The length of the CDR3 is 13 residues.

The chain joins TRBV7-2 to TRBJ1-2, with 7 positions matching TRBD1. The CDR3 has 14 residues. V gave up 5 bases and J gave up 4 bases; unmatched junction bases: 7. The germline V gene has CDR1 SGHTA and CDR2 FQGNSA. CDR3 sequence (DNA): TGTGCCAGCAGCGCAGACCGGGACAGCTATGGCTACACCTTC. Translation: CASSADRDSYGYTF.

The chain links TRBV12-5 to TRBJ1-3; D ambiguous. Per the germline V gene, CDR1 is LGHNT and CDR2 is FRNRAP. Trimming pared 3 bases from V and 0 bases from J, leaving 12 bases between. This CDR3 has 16 residues. DNA of the CDR3: TGTGCTAGTGGTTTAGATCGGGGTAGCTCTGGAAACACCATATATTTT. Its protein is CASGLDRGSSGNTIYF.

V gene TRBV4-3 combines with J gene TRBJ2-2; the match to TRBD1 covers 10 bases. Per the germline V gene, CDR1 is LGHNA and CDR2 is YSLEER. J was trimmed by 1 base and V by 0 bases; bases with no gene match: 8. The length of the CDR3 is 19 residues. The CDR3: CASSQEATGGWRNTGELFF. CDR3 DNA: TGCGCCAGCAGCCAAGAAGCGACAGGGGGCTGGAGGAACACCGGGGAGCTGTTTTTT.

The chain has TRBV6-1 and TRBJ1-2; the D is unclear. The V gene lost 3 bases and the J gene lost 4 bases, with 15 bases spanning the gap. The length of the CDR3 is 15 residues. Germline V gene sequence: CDR1 MNHNS, CDR2 SASEGT. For the CDR3, the DNA is TGTGCCAGCAGTGAGGCGCTGACTCCTGGCTATGGCTACACCTTC. Protein: CASSEALTPGYGYTF.

This clone has a handful of counts. The V and J genes are TRBV19 and TRBJ1-3, with 8 bases aligning to TRBD1. The V gene's germline CDR1 is LNHDA and CDR2 SQIVND (reference sequence). The CDR3 length is 14 residues. V was pared by 7 bases and J by 4 bases, with 6 bases of the junction left unmatched. This CDR3 reads CASMDREGGNTIYF. The CDR3 coding sequence is TGTGCCAGTATGGACAGGGAAGGAGGAAACACCATATATTTT.

The chain combines TRBV3-1 (or the pseudogene TRBV3-2) with TRBJ2-2; TRBD1 aligns across 7 bases. Germline V lookup: CDR1 LGHDT, CDR2 YNNKEL (reference sequence). The J segment lost 4 bases and the V segment lost 0 bases, leaving 11 bases of the junction unmatched. The CDR3 loop spans 18 amino acids. The CDR3 sequence is CASSQEVLRGQSTGELFF. The CDR3 coding sequence is TGTGCCAGCAGCCAAGAGGTATTGAGGGGGCAGAGCACCGGGGAGCTGTTTTTT.